This T cell receptor (beta chain) was captured by sequencing in a study of T cell responses to AZD1222 COVID-19 vaccine. Study results and caveats: No repertoire was sampled before or during the peak T cell response, only after it.

CDR3 length equals 10 residues. Deletions cut 5 bases from V and 3 bases from J, with 1 base between. In this sample, this clone turned up once. Its specificity is not known. Using immunoSEQ multiplex PCR, the repertoire was profiled, and TCRdb retains in-frame clones only, with some absent. The table records about 120,000 clones, around 84% of them present only once. The rearrangement joins TRBV12-3 or TRBV12-4 to TRBJ2-5, with unresolved D. The starting material was peripheral blood, obtained 28 days after the second AZD1222 dose. The clonotype originates from an adult who received the AZD1222 COVID-19 vaccine. Here the CDR3 DNA reads TGTGCCAGCAGTGAAGAGACCCAGTACTTC. Translation: CASSEETQYF.